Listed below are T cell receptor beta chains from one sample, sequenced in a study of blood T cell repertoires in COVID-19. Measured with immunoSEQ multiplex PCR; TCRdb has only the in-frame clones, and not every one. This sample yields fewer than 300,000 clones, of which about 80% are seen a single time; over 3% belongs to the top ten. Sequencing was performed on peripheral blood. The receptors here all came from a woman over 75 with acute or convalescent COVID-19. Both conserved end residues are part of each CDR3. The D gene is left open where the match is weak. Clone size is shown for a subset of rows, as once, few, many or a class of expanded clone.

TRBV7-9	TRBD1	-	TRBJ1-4	CASSLEGQVPNEKLFF	TGTGCCAGCAGCTTAGAGGGACAGGTCCCTAATGAAAAACTGTTTTTT
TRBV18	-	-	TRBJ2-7	CASSEQGVRSGEQYF	TGTGCCAGCTCAGAACAGGGAGTAAGATCAGGCGAGCAGTACTTC
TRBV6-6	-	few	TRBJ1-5	CASGRVGQPQHF	TGTGCCAGCGGCAGGGTCGGTCAGCCCCAGCATTTT
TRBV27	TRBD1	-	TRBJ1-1	CASSRLTGVGTEAFF	TGTGCCAGCAGTCGCCTGACAGGGGTGGGTACTGAAGCTTTCTTT
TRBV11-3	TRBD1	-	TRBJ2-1	CASSSQGAINEQFF	TGTGCCAGCAGCTCCCAGGGGGCGATCAATGAGCAGTTCTTC
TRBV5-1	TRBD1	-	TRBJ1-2	CASSTATGGANGYTF	TGCGCCAGCAGCACCGCGACAGGGGGCGCAAATGGCTACACCTTC
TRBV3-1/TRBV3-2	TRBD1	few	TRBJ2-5	CASSPGTGVETQYF	TGTGCCAGCAGCCCGGGGACAGGGGTTGAGACCCAGTACTTC
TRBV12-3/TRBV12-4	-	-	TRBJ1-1	CASSQQLNTEAFF	TGTGCCAGCAGCCAACAGCTGAACACTGAAGCTTTCTTT
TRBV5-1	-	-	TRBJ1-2	CASSPRTESHYGYTF	TGCGCCAGCAGCCCCCGGACAGAAAGCCACTATGGCTACACCTTC
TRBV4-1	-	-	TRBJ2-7	CASSSDGARVYEQYF	TGCGCCAGCAGCTCGGATGGGGCCAGGGTGTACGAGCAGTACTTC
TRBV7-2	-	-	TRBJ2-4	CASSLSASKNIQYF	TGTGCCAGCAGCTTAAGCGCCAGCAAAAACATTCAGTACTTC
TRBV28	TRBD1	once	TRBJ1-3	CASSFVSRGLSGNTIYF	TGTGCCAGCAGTTTTGTCAGCAGGGGGCTGTCTGGAAACACCATATATTTT
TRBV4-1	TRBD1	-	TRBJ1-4	CASSQRDRVLKLFF	TGCGCCAGCAGCCAGCGGGACAGGGTCTTGAAACTGTTTTTT
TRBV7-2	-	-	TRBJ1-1	CASSLEVQAGEAFF	TGTGCCAGCAGCTTAGAAGTCCAGGCGGGGGAAGCTTTCTTT